These T cell receptor beta chains were read from a single sample in a study of spatial heterogeneity in lung cancer. MiXCR, run by TCRdb on the 5' RACE reads, gives a single entry per CDR3 protein. There are tens of thousands of distinct CDR3 sequences in the sample; approximately 12% occur only once, and under 50% lies in the top ten. The sequencing here drew on PBMCs, taken at surgery. Receptors were obtained from a male donor with early-stage non-small cell lung cancer. Both conserved end residues are part of each CDR3. A D gene is named only where the DNA matches it firmly. Some rows have no size entry. The others give once, few or many, or a class for an expanded clone.

v_gene,abundance,d_gene,j_gene,CDR3aa,CDR3nt
TRBV7-6,few,NA,TRBJ1-4,CASSLDAGLNEKLFF,TGTGCCAGCAGCTTAGACGCAGGGTTGAATGAAAAACTGTTTTTT
TRBV4-3,many,NA,TRBJ2-7,CASSQTPEAYEQYF,TGCGCCAGCAGCCAAACTCCGGAGGCATACGAGCAGTACTTC
TRBV7-9,few,NA,TRBJ1-2,CASSPRNRANYGYTF,TGTGCCAGCAGCCCCAGGAACAGGGCGAACTATGGCTACACCTTC
TRBV12-3/TRBV12-4,few,TRBD1,TRBJ1-2,CASSSGQNYGYTF,TGTGCCAGCAGTTCGGGACAGAACTATGGCTACACCTTC
TRBV5-1,few,NA,TRBJ2-6,CASSLWSPDGANVLTF,TGCGCCAGCAGCTTGTGGAGCCCAGACGGGGCCAACGTCCTGACTTTC
TRBV5-5,NA,TRBD2,TRBJ2-1,CASSPGLAGMFF,TGTGCCAGCAGCCCTGGACTAGCGGGAATGTTCTTC
TRBV7-9,few,NA,TRBJ2-3,CASSSRGEDTQYF,TGTGCCAGCAGCAGTAGAGGCGAAGATACGCAGTATTTT
TRBV7-9,NA,TRBD1,TRBJ2-2,CASSSFEGAQLFF,TGTGCCAGCAGCTCCTTTGAGGGGGCCCAGCTGTTTTTT
TRBV2,many,TRBD2,TRBJ2-3,CASSVPNSSGGAGTDTQYF,TGTGCCAGCAGTGTACCCAACTCTAGCGGGGGGGCCGGCACAGATACGCAGTATTTT
TRBV2,many,NA,TRBJ1-2,CASSERKALIANYGYTF,TGTGCCAGCAGTGAGCGGAAGGCCCTTATCGCTAACTATGGCTACACCTTC
TRBV5-1,many,NA,TRBJ2-2,CASSSREAGELFF,TGCGCCAGCAGCAGCAGGGAAGCCGGGGAGCTGTTTTTT